This T cell receptor (beta chain) appears in the sequencing data of a study of molecular identifiers for immune sequencing clone quantification. Sorting selected naive CD8 T cells with a CD8+CD4-CCR7+CD45RA+ phenotype. J gave up 3 bases and V 6 bases, and 6 bases lay outside the gene matches. Germline assignment: CDR1 SEHNR and CDR2 FQNEAQ (reference sequence). This CDR3 has 15 amino acids. TCRdb re-analysed the PCR reads in MiXCR, keeping a single row per CDR3 protein. The sample holds around 94,000 distinct CDR3 sequences; 30% to 45% are singletons and the top ten take roughly 10%. This chain joins TRBV7-9 and TRBJ2-7; TRBD2 aligns across 12 bases. What was sequenced was naive CD8+ T cells from blood, with Jurkat cell RNA spiked in. This sample's subset: FACS-sorted CD8+CD4-CCR7+CD45RA+ naive T cells. The clonotype comes from a human donor in good health. Some libraries in this study had Jurkat cell RNA spiked in. CDR3: CASSHRTSGNYEQYF. CDR3 nucleotide sequence: TGTGCCAGCAGTCATCGGACTAGCGGGAACTACGAGCAGTACTTC.